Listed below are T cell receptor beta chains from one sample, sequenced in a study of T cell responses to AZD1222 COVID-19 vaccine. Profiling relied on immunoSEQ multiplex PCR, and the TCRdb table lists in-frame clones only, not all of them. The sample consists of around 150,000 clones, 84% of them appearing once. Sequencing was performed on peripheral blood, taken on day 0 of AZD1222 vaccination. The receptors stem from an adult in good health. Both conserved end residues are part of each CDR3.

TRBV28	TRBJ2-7	CASSAPPWRSGEQYF
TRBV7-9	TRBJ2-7	CASSGTRQRVSYEQYF
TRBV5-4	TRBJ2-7	CASSLLGTYEQYF
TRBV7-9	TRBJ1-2	CASSYTGGLDGYTF
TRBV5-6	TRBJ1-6	CASSPAGQARNSPLHF
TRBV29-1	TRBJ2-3	CSVEGPTSGGATDTQYF
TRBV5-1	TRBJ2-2	CASSVTGTVNTGELFF
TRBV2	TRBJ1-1	CASSGEGNGEAFF
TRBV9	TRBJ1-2	CASSGTGTGHGYTF
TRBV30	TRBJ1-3	CAWSNSGNTIYF
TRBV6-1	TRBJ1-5	CASSEAGGYNQPQHF
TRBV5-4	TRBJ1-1	CASTQGGHDTEAFF
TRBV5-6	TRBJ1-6	CASSPKTRGHPNSPLHF
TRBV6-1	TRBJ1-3	CASSEAGHGNTIYF
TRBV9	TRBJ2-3	CASSPPGGPGLPDTQYF
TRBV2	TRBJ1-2	CASSEAKSWAINYGYTF
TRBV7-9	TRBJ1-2	CASSSPGRDDGGYTF
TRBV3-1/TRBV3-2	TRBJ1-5	CASSRGQGGGQPQHF
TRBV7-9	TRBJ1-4	CASSWWGTNEKLFF
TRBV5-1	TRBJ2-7	CASSLQGASTYEQYF
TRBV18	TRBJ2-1	CASSPGRRGQGEQFF
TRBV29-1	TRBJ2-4	CSVAGGTGGSRSPDIQYF
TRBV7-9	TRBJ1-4	CASSSRKDAGLLFF
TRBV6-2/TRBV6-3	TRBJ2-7	CASSLPGGGPYEQYF
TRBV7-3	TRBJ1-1	CASSLYPADSPWGTEAFF
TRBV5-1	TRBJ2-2	CASSLVTSPTGELFF
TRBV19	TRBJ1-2	CASSIPRLGYTF
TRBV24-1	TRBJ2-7	CATSDSGQGKSYEQYF
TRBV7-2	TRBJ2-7	CASSLATGGRYEQYF
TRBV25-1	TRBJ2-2	CASSVHSLAIGELFF
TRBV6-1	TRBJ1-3	CASSGKGHSSGNTIYF
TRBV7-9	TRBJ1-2	CASSLTGAGYGYTF
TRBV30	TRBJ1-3	CAWSPSGGAGNTIYF
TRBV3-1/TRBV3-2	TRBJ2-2	CASSLNRNTGELFF
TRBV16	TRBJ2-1	CASSQGSSPYNEQFF
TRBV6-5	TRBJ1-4	CASRDWTGDGKLFF
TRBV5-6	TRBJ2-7	CASSLSPDTYEQYF
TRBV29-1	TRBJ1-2	CSVGVRGNNLPYTF
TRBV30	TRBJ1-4	CAWSVGGPGEKLFF
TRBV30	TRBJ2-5	CAWALPDRDGRTQYF
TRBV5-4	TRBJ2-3	CASSLRRLHAADTQYF
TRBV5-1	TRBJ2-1	CASSFRVSSYNEQFF
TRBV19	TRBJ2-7	CASSIDGTLYEQYF
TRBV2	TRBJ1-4	CASQRGRGLEKLFF
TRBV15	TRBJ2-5	CATSRDAWGGGPLQETQYF
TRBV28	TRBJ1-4	CASLAREKLFF
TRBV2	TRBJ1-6	CASENNSPLHF
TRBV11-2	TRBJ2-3	CASSLDRGPDTQYF
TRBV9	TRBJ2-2	CASSVVGAGTGTGELFF
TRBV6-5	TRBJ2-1	CASRKLAGGLNEQFF
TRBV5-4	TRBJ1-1	CASSLAEQAFEAFF
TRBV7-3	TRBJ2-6	CASSSFGEAGANVLTF
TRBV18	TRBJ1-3	CASSPSIQGDTIYF
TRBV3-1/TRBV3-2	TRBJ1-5	CASSPSVDNQPQHF
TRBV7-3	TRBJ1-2	CASSYGTGGEGGYTF
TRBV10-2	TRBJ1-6	CASSPPTVRRIGGLHF